This T cell receptor beta chain was retrieved from a study of blood T cells in healthy people across ages. With respect to this clonotype: A much more abundant neighbour one base away suggests this may be a read error.

The CDR3 is 10 residues long. Germline lookup yields CDR1 DFQATT and CDR2 SNEGSKA (reference sequence). Alongside a J-beta primer mix, a sample-barcoded 5' primer served in a second PCR lasting about 7 to 11 cycles. A single record per CDR3 protein comes from TCRdb applying MiXCR to the 5' RACE reads. Here the sample spans fewer than 750,000 distinct CDR3 sequences, over 40% being singletons. Specimen: blood. The rearrangement links TRBV20-1 to TRBJ2-7; no clear D gene. The clonotype originates from an elderly woman in good health. This CDR3 is CRARDGEQYF. In DNA form, the CDR3 reads TGCAGGGCTAGAGACGGCGAGCAGTACTTC.